One TCR beta chain is described in this entry. Measured with immunoSEQ multiplex PCR; TCRdb has only the in-frame clones, and not every one. The sample carries 300,000 to 500,000 clones, 88% recorded once. These data are taken from a study of blood T cell repertoires in COVID-19. Background on the study: The United States, Italy and Spain provided the acute and convalescent COVID-19 samples.

CDR1 is MGHRA and CDR2 is YSYEKL in the germline V gene. Trimming cost V 6 bases and J 10 bases, with 22 bases left between them. The CDR3 contains 16 residues. Recruits, aged roughly 18 to 100 years, lived in 20 to 30 US areas. Grouping used clinical history reported by participants in a survey and questionnaire. The rearrangement joins TRBV4-1 to TRBJ1-6; maybe TRBD1 (5 bases). The receptor comes from a woman in her twenties or thirties with acute COVID-19. The sequencing input was PBMCs or T cells enriched from blood (not recorded which). This chain's CDR3 is CASRLESGWGSSPLHF. The CDR3 DNA reads as TGCGCCAGCAGACTTGAGTCCGGCTGGGGCAGCTCACCCCTCCACTTT.